Listed here are 28 T cell receptor beta chains from one sample, sequenced in a study of blood T cells in healthy people across ages. The authors ran a second PCR of roughly 6 to 12 cycles using a sample-barcoded 5' primer and a J-beta primer mix. One entry per CDR3 protein, called by TCRdb with MiXCR from the 5' RACE reads. The table shows about 1.7 million distinct CDR3 sequences, with 28% occurring only once. Material: blood. The origin of the receptors is a woman aged 25 to 39 in good health.

In this sample, this clonotype turned up many times. The chain recombines TRBV12-3 or TRBV12-4 with TRBJ2-7; 10 positions agree with TRBD1. V was pared by 5 bases and J by 4 bases, with 8 bases of the junction left unmatched. The CDR3 runs to 15 residues. CDR3 DNA sequence: TGTGCCAGCAGTCCCAGAGCGGGACAGGGGTACGAGCAGTACTTC. Translated: CASSPRAGQGYEQYF.

On this clonotype itself: The germline gene is not matched at one end of the junction; a read error may be the cause. The rearrangement uses TRBV5-1 and TRBJ1-3, with a weak D call TRBD1 (5 bases). The CDR3 sequence is 17 residues long. Looked up from germline, CDR1 is SGHRS and CDR2 is YFSETQ. CDR3 DNA sequence: TGCGCCGGCAGCCGCGGGGGGACGGACGACTCTGGAAACACCATATATTTT. Residues: CAGSRGGTDDSGNTIYF.

This clonotype was detected many times. The chain recombines TRBV7-9 with TRBJ2-5, with 8 bases identical to TRBD1. CDR3 length: 15 amino acids. J gave up 4 bases and V 5 bases, and 9 bases lay outside the gene matches. The germline V gene encodes CDR1 SEHNR and CDR2 FQNEAQ (reference sequence). For the CDR3, the DNA is TGTGCCAGCAGCCGACAGGGGATAGTAGGAGAGACCCAGTACTTC. Its translation is CASSRQGIVGETQYF.

This clonotype appeared a few times. The rearrangement links TRBV12-3 or TRBV12-4 to TRBJ1-1; 9 bases line up with TRBD1. The CDR3 loop spans 13 amino acids. Trimming at V came to 3 bases and at J to 7 bases, leaving 3 bases not matched to a gene. The CDR3 region has the DNA TGTGCCAGCAGTTTGGACAGGGGCGATGAAGCTTTCTTT. Translating gives CASSLDRGDEAFF.

In the case of this clonotype: This CDR3 is missing its conserved last phenylalanine or tryptophan, likely due to a read error. The V and J genes are TRBV2 and TRBJ2-1, with D tentatively TRBD2 (7 bases). V lost 10 bases, J lost 7 bases, and 14 bases lay in between. The CDR3 length is 12 residues. From germline, CDR1 is SNHLY and CDR2 FYNNEI. The CDR3 DNA reads as TGTGCCACCTCACAGGGAGGGAATGAGCAGTTCTGC. Amino acids: CATSQGGNEQFC.

V and J are TRBV28 and TRBJ2-7, with 10 bases fitting TRBD1. The CDR3 contains 14 residues. V was pared by 5 bases and J by 5 bases, with 6 bases of the junction left unmatched. Germline CDR1 MDHEN, CDR2 SYDVKM. CDR3 nucleotides: TGTGCCAGCAGTGGCGGGACAGGGGCCCACGAGCAGTACTTC. Translating it yields CASSGGTGAHEQYF.

The chain joins TRBV7-9 to TRBJ2-7, with D possibly matching TRBD1 (6 bases). Trimming removed 1 base at V and 0 bases at J, with 10 bases between. CDR3 length equals 15 residues. CDR1 SEHNR and CDR2 FQNEAQ come from the germline V gene (reference sequence). The CDR3, as DNA: TGTGCCAGCAGCTTAGGAGACAGGCCCTCCTACGAGCAGTACTTC. It encodes CASSLGDRPSYEQYF.

The CDR3 region is CASSPPGSSYEQFF. The CDR3 DNA reads as TGTGCCAGCAGCCCCCCAGGTAGCTCCTACGAGCAGTTCTTC. V is TRBV7-8 and J is TRBJ2-1, with D unclear. V shed 5 bases and J shed 10 bases, with 18 bases lying between them. The CDR3 is 14 amino acids. CDR1 is SGHVS and CDR2 is FQNEAQ in the germline V gene.

This clonotype was seen at least ten times. The chain recombines TRBV5-1 with TRBJ1-4; the D is unclear. There are 13 residues in the CDR3. V lost 7 bases and J lost 0, with 7 bases in between. Germline assignment: CDR1 SGHRS and CDR2 YFSETQ. CDR3 sequence: CASQAPTNEKLFF. The CDR3 DNA reads TGCGCCAGCCAAGCACCAACTAATGAAAAACTGTTTTTT.

This clonotype was picked up a small number of times. V is TRBV28 and J is TRBJ2-3; possibly TRBD1 for D (8 bases). This CDR3 region has 16 residues. V lost 7 bases and J 3 bases, leaving 20 bases between the germline ends. Germline V lookup: CDR1 MDHEN, CDR2 SYDVKM. The CDR3 nucleotides read TGTGCCAGCAATCATCGACAGGGGCGGGGGACAGATACGCAGTATTTT. As protein: CASNHRQGRGTDTQYF.

The chain recombines TRBV7-3 with TRBJ2-1; 11 bases line up with TRBD2. The germline CDR1 and CDR2 sequences are SGHTA and FQGTGA. The CDR3 length is 15 residues. V was pared by 3 bases and J by 10 bases, with 8 bases of the junction left unmatched. The CDR3 region has the DNA TGTGCCAGCAGCTTCAGACTCGCTAGCGGGGGGGAGCAGTTCTTC. It yields the protein CASSFRLASGGEQFF. Variable domain in full (rest from reference TRBV7-3 and TRBJ2-1): GAGVSQTPSNKVTEKGKYVELRCDPISGHTALYWYRQSLGQGPEFLIYFQGTGAADDSGLPNDRFFAVRPEGSVSTLKIQRTERGDSAVYLCASSFRLASGGEQFFGPGTRLTVL.

This clonotype was detected only a few times. The chain couples TRBV12-3 or TRBV12-4 to TRBJ2-1, with 10 bases lining up with TRBD2. The better agreement between TRBJ2-7 and the DNA end casts doubt on the J call. The CDR3 has 17 residues. DNA of the CDR3: TGTGCCAGCAGTCCCCCCCGGACTAGCGGCTACTACAATGAGCAGTACTTC. As protein: CASSPPRTSGYYNEQYF.

This clonotype was seen repeatedly, ten times or more. The chain carries TRBV7-2 and TRBJ2-3; 9 bases agree with TRBD2. V shed 6 bases, J shed 6 bases, and the junction held 10 bases outside the gene matches. Germline lookup yields CDR1 SGHTA and CDR2 FQGNSA. This CDR3 has 15 residues. CDR3 sequence: CASSRTGLAVDTQYF. The CDR3, as DNA: TGTGCCAGCAGTCGGACGGGACTAGCTGTTGATACGCAGTATTTT. The full variable domain, in which reference TRBV7-2 and TRBJ2-3 provide the parts outside the CDR3, is GAGVSQSPSNKVTEKGKDVELRCDPISGHTALYWYRQSLGQGLEFLIYFQGNSAPDKSGLPSDRFSAERTGGSVSTLTIQRTQQEDSAVYLCASSRTGLAVDTQYFGPGTRLTVL.

To note about this clonotype: A read error may be the cause here, since a much bigger clone is one base away. The chain is built from TRBV5-1 and TRBJ1-6; TRBD1 matches 9 bases. The CDR3 spans 18 residues. CDR1 SGHRS and CDR2 YFSETQ come from the germline V gene. CDR3 region: CASSAGQGTNSYNSPRHF. CDR3 DNA: TGCGCCAGCAGCGCGGGACAGGGTACGAACTCCTATAATTCACCCCGCCACTTT.

This clonotype appeared many times. The chain carries TRBV12-3 or TRBV12-4 and TRBJ2-1; possibly TRBD1 for D (6 bases). The CDR3 contains 14 residues. Trimming removed 5 bases at V and 2 bases at J, with 10 bases between. The CDR3 is CASSRQETYNEQFF. The CDR3 DNA reads TGTGCCAGCAGTCGACAGGAGACCTACAATGAGCAGTTCTTC.

This clonotype was counted only a few times. The chain combines TRBV7-6 with TRBJ2-5; D is unclear. Trimming removed 2 bases at V and 11 bases at J, with 15 bases between. This CDR3 is built from 13 residues. CDR1 and CDR2 (germline): SGHVS, FNYEAQ. CDR3 residues: CASSLSAGSKQYF. CDR3 bases: TGTGCCAGCAGCTTAAGTGCAGGATCGAAGCAGTACTTC.

This clonotype was seen ten or more times. This chain connects TRBV12-3 or TRBV12-4 to TRBJ2-5; D gene unclear. Trimming stripped 4 bases from V and 5 bases from J, with 14 bases between. The CDR3 is 14 residues long. For the CDR3, the DNA is TGTGCCAGCAGTTCACCAAGTTCCCGGGAGACCCAGTACTTC. Amino acid sequence: CASSSPSSRETQYF.

This clonotype was picked up a small number of times. This rearrangement joins TRBV12-3 or TRBV12-4 to TRBJ1-2; TRBD1 is a possible D gene (6 bases). The CDR3 sequence is 17 residues long. V was cut by 3 bases and J by 4 bases, with 21 bases left in between. Written as DNA, the CDR3 is TGTGCCAGCAGTTTGGAACAGGGAAGGAGATTCTCCTATGGCTACACCTTC. This encodes CASSLEQGRRFSYGYTF.

This clonotype came up a few times. The chain combines TRBV28 with TRBJ1-2, with unresolved D. The germline V gene has CDR1 MDHEN and CDR2 SYDVKM. This CDR3 spans 12 amino acids. V lost 7 bases and J lost 4, with 10 bases in between. In DNA, the CDR3 is TGTGCCAGCATTCGGGCACCCTATGGCTACACCTTC. Residues: CASIRAPYGYTF.

This clonotype was seen a handful of times. At one boundary the junction diverges from the germline segment, which might be a read error. The rearrangement uses TRBV12-3 or TRBV12-4 and TRBJ2-3; 11 bases line up with TRBD2. The CDR3 spans 17 residues. CDR3 amino acids: CASSLAILAGAGDTQYF. In DNA form, the CDR3 reads TGTGCCAGCAGTCTAGCGATACTAGCGGGGGCAGGGGATACGCAGTATTTT.

This clonotype showed up many times. The rearrangement links TRBV20-1 to TRBJ2-1, with unresolved D. V lost 0 bases to trimming and J lost 13 bases, with 7 bases between them. Germline V gene data show CDR1 as DFQATT and CDR2 as SNEGSKA (reference sequence). There are 10 residues in the CDR3. The CDR3 nucleotides are TGCAGTGCTAGAGATAAGTTTCAGTTCTTC. It encodes CSARDKFQFF.

This clonotype was counted between two and nine times. V usage is TRBV20-1 and J usage is TRBJ1-5; unclear D gene. This CDR3 comprises 16 residues. Germline V gene data show CDR1 as DFQATT and CDR2 as SNEGSKA (reference sequence). The V gene lost 6 bases and the J gene lost 0 bases, with 18 bases spanning the gap. The CDR3 region has the DNA TGCAGTGCCTTACCTAGGGCAGGTGATAGCAATCAGCCCCAGCATTTT. Its protein product is CSALPRAGDSNQPQHF.

The V and J genes are TRBV7-9 and TRBJ2-7; 7 bases line up with TRBD1. CDR3 length: 18 residues. The V gene's germline CDR1 is SEHNR and CDR2 FQNEAQ (reference sequence). Trimming took 6 bases from V and 3 from J; bases not matched to a gene: 20. This CDR3 is CASSSPIGQALPVYEQYF. CDR3 nucleotides: TGTGCCAGCAGTTCGCCCATTGGACAGGCCCTTCCCGTCTACGAGCAGTACTTC.

A note on this clonotype: A read error is possible here, since a much larger clone lies one base away. Given the absence of the conserved phenylalanine or tryptophan at the CDR3 end, a read error is likely. V is TRBV6-5 and J is TRBJ1-2, with a weak D call TRBD1 (5 bases). The CDR3 runs 12 residues. The germline V gene encodes CDR1 MNHEY and CDR2 SVGAGI. V lost 5 bases, J lost 6 bases, and 10 bases lay in between. CDR3 residues: CASSLDRNGYTC. The CDR3 coding sequence is TGTGCCAGCAGTCTTGACAGAAATGGCTACACCTGC.

This chain connects TRBV2 to TRBJ1-1; D is perhaps TRBD1 (6 bases). The length of the CDR3 is 16 residues. Between the trimmed V and J ends, which lost 6 bases and 5 bases, there was a span of 22 bases. CDR1 and CDR2 (germline): SNHLY, FYNNEI. CDR3 in amino acids: CASSSRPPRGGTEAFF. As DNA, the CDR3 is TGTGCCAGCAGCAGCCGACCTCCCAGGGGAGGGACTGAAGCTTTCTTT.

The chain joins TRBV28 to TRBJ2-4, with D maybe TRBD1 (5 bases). The V and J ends lost 8 bases and 2 bases respectively, with 16 bases between them. CDR1 MDHEN and CDR2 SYDVKM come from the germline V gene. The CDR3 sequence is 15 residues long. The CDR3 is CASLPSGLPKNIQYF. In nucleotides, the CDR3 is TGTGCCAGCCTACCCTCAGGGCTCCCCAAAAACATTCAGTACTTC.

In regard to this clonotype: Germline is not matched at one junction end, which may reflect a read error. The chain is built from TRBV29-1 and TRBJ2-1; the match to TRBD1 covers 8 bases. The J call is in doubt because the DNA end fits TRBJ2-7 better. The CDR3 totals 13 residues. The germline CDR1 and CDR2 sequences are SQVTM and ANQGSEA. The CDR3 here is CGVGQGVHNEQYF. The CDR3 DNA is TGCGGCGTTGGACAGGGTGTCCACAATGAGCAGTACTTC.

J is TRBJ2-1 and V is TRBV5-1; 9 nucleotides align to TRBD1. V lost 0 bases and J lost 9; bases outside the gene matches: 4. Germline values: CDR1 SGHRS, CDR2 YFSETQ. The CDR3 length is 14 residues. CDR3 bases: TGCGCCAGCAGCTTGGGACAGGGGGGGTCTGAGCAGTTCTTC. It is translated as CASSLGQGGSEQFF.